These 10 T cell receptor beta chains came from one sample sequenced in a study of Graves' ophthalmopathy and Graves' hyperthyroidism. Beta-chain TCR CDR3 regions were amplified from RNA transcripts. First-round RT-PCR used HTBI primers; second-round multiplex PCR followed. TCRdb re-called the multiplex PCR reads through MiXCR, storing one row per CDR3 protein. The top ten hold approximately 7.7% of the sample, which has about 620,000 distinct CDR3 sequences, approximately 21% seen once. Material: peripheral blood. The receptor set was obtained from a woman between 18 and 30 years old with stable Graves' hyperthyroidism. Some clones in this sample may be carry-over from other donors' samples.

In this sample, this clonotype turned up many times. This chain connects TRBV4-1 to TRBJ2-6; the match to TRBD1 covers 7 bases. The V gene's germline CDR1 is MGHRA and CDR2 YSYEKL. V was pared by 3 bases and J by 3 bases, with 5 bases of the junction left unmatched. The CDR3 sequence is 16 residues long. Written as DNA, the CDR3 is TGCGCCAGCAGCCAGGCTCCAGGGGGTGGGGCCAACGTCCTGACTTTC. It specifies CASSQAPGGGANVLTF.

This clonotype was observed many times. V is TRBV6-5 and J is TRBJ2-5; no reliable D call. CDR3 length equals 13 residues. Per the germline V gene, CDR1 is MNHEY and CDR2 is SVGAGI. Trimming removed 4 bases from V and 4 bases from J, with 10 bases in between. The chain's CDR3 is CASSSDLIETQYF. In nucleotides, the CDR3 is TGTGCCAGCAGTTCGGACCTAATAGAGACCCAGTACTTC.

This clonotype was detected a few times. The rearrangement links TRBV27 to TRBJ2-7; D is perhaps TRBD2 (5 bases). Germline V lookup: CDR1 MNHEY, CDR2 SMNVEV (reference sequence). V was pared by 3 bases and J by 2 bases, with 14 bases between. The CDR3 has 15 amino acids. CDR3: CASSFHGENTYEQYF. The CDR3 nucleotides read TGTGCCAGCAGTTTCCACGGGGAGAATACCTACGAGCAGTACTTC.

This clonotype has a count of ten or more. The rearrangement uses TRBV12-3 or TRBV12-4 and TRBJ2-5; 9 bases map to TRBD1. This CDR3 comprises 13 residues. The V segment lost 6 bases and the J segment 4 bases; nucleotides outside the gene matches: 3. For the CDR3, the DNA is TGTGCCAGCAGCAGGACAGGGGCAGAGACCCAGTACTTC. As protein: CASSRTGAETQYF.

This clonotype was counted at least ten times. The chain has TRBV30 and TRBJ2-7, with 10 bases that match TRBD1. The CDR3 is 15 residues long. Germline V gene data show CDR1 as GTSNPN and CDR2 as SVGIG (reference sequence). With V trimmed by 2 bases and J by 1 base, 5 bases remained unmatched. The CDR3, as DNA: TGTGCCTGGAGTTCGCCGGGACAGGGGTCCTACGAGCAGTACTTC. Its translation is CAWSSPGQGSYEQYF.

Ten or more counts support this clonotype. The chain combines TRBV9 with TRBJ1-1; D gene unclear. This CDR3 spans 13 amino acids. The V and J ends lost 0 bases and 4 bases respectively, with 7 bases between them. Germline V lookup: CDR1 SGDLS, CDR2 YYNGEE. The CDR3 region is CASSVEGITEAFF. The CDR3 DNA reads as TGTGCCAGCAGCGTAGAAGGGATCACTGAAGCTTTCTTT. Looking up the rest from reference TRBV9 and TRBJ1-1 gives the full variable domain: DSGVTQTPKHLITATGQRVTLRCSPRSGDLSVYWYQQSLDQGLQFLIQYYNGEERAKGNILERFSAQQFPDLHSELNLSSLELGDSALYFCASSVEGITEAFFGQGTRLTVV.

Many counts were recorded for this clonotype. The chain carries TRBV20-1 and TRBJ2-5, with D possibly being TRBD2 (5 bases). V was cut by 5 bases and J by 1 base, with 11 bases left in between. The CDR3 consists of 13 residues. Looked up from germline, CDR1 is DFQATT and CDR2 is SNEGSKA (reference sequence). The CDR3 sequence: CSASGIRQETQYF. In nucleotides, the CDR3 is TGCAGTGCTTCCGGGATTCGCCAAGAGACCCAGTACTTC.

The chain joins TRBV5-1 to TRBJ2-2; D not resolved. V dropped 0 bases and J dropped 6 bases, with 6 bases sitting between them. Per germline, CDR1 SGHRS and CDR2 YFSETQ. This CDR3 is 13 amino acids long. CDR3 bases: TGCGCCAGCAGCTTGGTTGGGGCCGGGGAGCTGTTTTTT. It codes for CASSLVGAGELFF.

This clonotype was observed once. This chain joins TRBV30 and TRBJ1-5; 7 nucleotides line up with TRBD1. Trimming cost V 5 bases and J 3 bases; bases outside gene matches: 1. The CDR3 runs to 12 residues. Germline V CDR1 and CDR2: GTSNPN, SVGIG (reference sequence). The CDR3 here is CAWDRDNQPQHF. The CDR3 DNA is TGTGCCTGGGACAGGGACAATCAGCCCCAGCATTTT. Using reference TRBV30 and TRBJ1-5 for the parts outside the CDR3, the full variable domain is SQTIHQWPATLVQPVGSPLSLECTVEGTSNPNLYWYRQAAGRGLQLLFYSVGIGQISSEVPQNLSASRPQDRQFILSSKKLLLSDSGFYLCAWDRDNQPQHFGDGTRLSIL.

This clonotype showed up just a few times. Given a much more abundant clone one base away, this may be a read error. CDR3 bases: TGTGCCACCAGCAGAGGGGTGACTGAAGCTCTCTTT. Residues: CATSRGVTEALF. The chain recombines TRBV15 with TRBJ1-1; D gene unclear. This CDR3 has 12 amino acids. CDR1 and CDR2 (germline): LNHNV, YYDKDF (reference sequence). The complete variable domain, with remaining parts taken from reference TRBV15 and TRBJ1-1, reads DAMVIQNPRYQVTQFGKPVTLSCSQTLNHNVMYWYQQKSSQAPKLLFHYYDKDFNNEADTPDNFQSRRPNTSFCFLDIRSPGLGDTAMYLCATSRGVTEALFGQGTRLTVV.